This TCR beta chain was recovered during a study of blood T cell repertoires in COVID-19. V gave up 3 bases and J gave up 5 bases; unmatched junction bases: 9. This CDR3 is 15 amino acids long. CDR1 and CDR2 from the germline V gene are SGHAT and FQNNGV. Method: immunoSEQ multiplex PCR; TCRdb's copy keeps in-frame clones and lacks some. This table holds approximately 160,000 clones, roughly 88% found once. This clonotype originated in a woman aged 55-69 years with acute or convalescent COVID-19. The sequencing input was peripheral blood. The V gene is TRBV11-2, the J gene TRBJ2-5; 7 nucleotides line up with TRBD2. The DNA of the CDR3 is TGTGCCAGCAGCTTCGGGACTATGTTGGCGGAGACCCAGTACTTC. Amino acids: CASSFGTMLAETQYF. Complete variable domain (other parts from reference TRBV11-2 and TRBJ2-5): EAGVAQSPRYKIIEKRQSVAFWCNPISGHATLYWYQQILGQGPKLLIQFQNNGVVDDSQLPKDRFSAERLKGVDSTLKIQPAKLEDSAVYLCASSFGTMLAETQYFGPGTRLLVL.